Presented here are 26 T cell receptor beta chains from one specimen sequenced in a study of OX40 agonist ivuxolimab in advanced cancers. Libraries were made using the immunoSEQ multiplex PCR assay. The clones in this table, taken by TCRdb from immuneACCESS, are in-frame only. Not every clone is retained; where verified, under half of the shortfall comes from an unresolved V gene, and the cause of the rest is unknown. Within this sample are under 20,000 clones, with about 83% of them counted one time only. Roughly 49% of the sample belongs to the ten largest clones. The starting material was CD4+ or CD8+ T cells sorted from blood, obtained in a trial of the OX40 agonist ivuxolimab. The receptors here all came from an adult with an advanced solid tumor such as melanoma, head and neck, liver or kidney cancer.

This clone was detected only once. The J gene is TRBJ1-5, the V gene TRBV6-1; D perhaps matches TRBD1 (5 bases). CDR1 is MNHNS, CDR2 SASEGT, per germline. The ends were cut back, 2 bases at V and 1 base at J, with 15 bases in the middle. CDR3 length: 17 amino acids. The CDR3 loop reads CASSESYRGVSNQPQHF. The CDR3 DNA reads as TGTGCCAGCAGTGAATCTTACCGAGGGGTCAGCAATCAGCCCCAGCATTTT.

The chain employs TRBV4-1 and TRBJ1-1; D unclear. Deletions cut 2 bases from V and 4 bases from J, with 8 bases between. The germline CDR1 and CDR2 sequences are MGHRA and YSYEKL. The length of the CDR3 is 13 residues. CDR3 protein: CASSQRVATEAFF. The CDR3 nucleotides read TGCGCCAGCAGCCAACGGGTAGCCACTGAAGCTTTCTTT.

The chain recombines TRBV29-1 with TRBJ1-1, with 7 bases identical to TRBD1. Germline V gene data show CDR1 as SQVTM and CDR2 as ANQGSEA. The CDR3 covers 13 residues. The ends lost 5 bases at V and 1 base at J; junction bases unmatched: 4. CDR3 nucleotides: TGCAGCGTTCCGGACAGGCAGAACACTGAAGCTTTCTTT. Encoded protein: CSVPDRQNTEAFF.

This clone is a singleton in its sample. CDR3 in DNA: TGTGCCAGCAGCTTTAGCGGAGGGGGGTCAAATACGCAGTATTTT. It specifies CASSFSGGGSNTQYF. The chain has TRBV7-3 and TRBJ2-3; possibly TRBD1 or TRBD2 for D (6 bases each). The germline gives CDR1 SGHTA, CDR2 FQGTGA. V shed 3 bases and J shed 7 bases, with 17 bases lying between them. This CDR3 is 15 amino acids long.

In this sample, this clone is medium-sized. The chain has TRBV9 and TRBJ1-1; D may be TRBD1 (5 bases). Germline V gene lookup returns CDR1 SGDLS and CDR2 YYNGEE. CDR3 length: 13 amino acids. Trimming cost V 4 bases and J 4 bases, with 11 bases left between them. The CDR3 sequence: CASSLGLGTEAFF. CDR3 bases: TGTGCCAGCAGCCTGGGACTGGGCACTGAAGCTTTCTTT.

The genes are TRBV11-2 and TRBJ2-7; weak D call: TRBD2 (7 bases). CDR1 SGHAT and CDR2 FQNNGV come from the germline V gene. The CDR3 spans 14 residues. Trimming took off 4 bases at V and 1 base at J, with 11 bases between the two ends. For the CDR3, the DNA is TGTGCCAGCAGCTACGGGGGGCAATCCTACGAGCAGTACTTC. Protein: CASSYGGQSYEQYF.

The V and J genes are TRBV27 and TRBJ1-4; no firm D call. The CDR3 covers 14 residues. Trimming removed 6 bases from V and 0 bases from J, with 8 bases in between. Germline lookup yields CDR1 MNHEY and CDR2 SMNVEV (reference sequence). The DNA for the CDR3 is TGTGCCAGCAGCCTCTTGTCAACTAATGAAAAACTGTTTTTT. The encoded protein is CASSLLSTNEKLFF. Full variable domain (remainder filled in from reference TRBV27 and TRBJ1-4): EAQVTQNPRYLITVTGKKLTVTCSQNMNHEYMSWYRQDPGLGLRQIYYSMNVEVTDKGDVPEGYKVSRKEKRNFPLILESPSPNQTSLYFCASSLLSTNEKLFFGSGTQLSVL.

The genes are TRBV6-1 and TRBJ2-3; maybe TRBD2 (5 bases). V dropped 2 bases and J dropped 3 bases, with 9 bases sitting between them. Germline-derived CDR1 and CDR2 are MNHNS and SASEGT. The CDR3 has 14 amino acids. The CDR3 protein is CASSEPPGTDTQYF. Here the CDR3 DNA reads TGTGCCAGCAGTGAACCCCCGGGAACAGATACGCAGTATTTT.

The chain has TRBV7-9 and TRBJ1-4; possibly TRBD1 for D (5 bases). Germline V gene lookup returns CDR1 SEHNR and CDR2 FQNEAQ (reference sequence). The CDR3 is made up of 16 amino acids. Between the trimmed V and J ends, which lost 0 bases and 3 bases, there was a span of 11 bases. The CDR3 DNA is TGTGCCAGCAGCTTAGCGGTGGGGCTGGCTAATGAAAAACTGTTTTTT. Protein product: CASSLAVGLANEKLFF.

This chain uses TRBV30 with TRBJ1-1, with no clear D. Germline V gene sequence: CDR1 GTSNPN, CDR2 SVGIG (reference sequence). The V end lost 4 bases, the J end lost 5 bases, and 14 bases lay between the germline ends. This CDR3 has 13 residues. Written as DNA, the CDR3 is TGTGCCTGGACGGCCAGCCCCCCAACTGAAGCTTTCTTT. The encoded protein is CAWTASPPTEAFF. Together with reference TRBV30 and TRBJ1-1, the CDR3 gives the full variable domain: SQTIHQWPATLVQPVGSPLSLECTVEGTSNPNLYWYRQAAGRGLQLLFYSVGIGQISSEVPQNLSASRPQDRQFILSSKKLLLSDSGFYLCAWTASPPTEAFFGQGTRLTVV.

V is TRBV5-1 and J is TRBJ2-2, with TRBD1 as a possible D gene (6 bases). Germline-derived CDR1 and CDR2 are SGHRS and YFSETQ. With 0 bases removed from V and 7 bases from J, the gap between germline ends came to 10 bases. The CDR3 length is 14 residues. This CDR3 reads CASSLGAGVGELFF. The DNA for the CDR3 is TGCGCCAGCAGCTTGGGCGCAGGGGTCGGGGAGCTGTTTTTT.

This clone was counted between two and nine times. The chain has TRBV4-3 and TRBJ2-5, with D perhaps being TRBD1 or TRBD2 (5 bases each). The CDR3 length is 15 residues. The germline V and J ends were trimmed by 0 bases and 0 bases, with 8 bases remaining between them. Germline V gene lookup returns CDR1 LGHNA and CDR2 YSLEER. This CDR3 reads CASSQDWGYQETQYF. The CDR3 nucleotides read TGCGCCAGCAGCCAAGATTGGGGGTACCAAGAGACCCAGTACTTC.

The chain combines TRBV5-4 with TRBJ1-1, with no clear D. V lost 1 base to trimming and J lost 2 bases, with 6 bases between them. Germline V gene lookup returns CDR1 SGHNT and CDR2 YYREEE (reference sequence). The CDR3 has 13 residues. The CDR3 spells CASSLQANTEAFF. The CDR3 DNA reads as TGTGCCAGCAGCTTGCAGGCAAACACTGAAGCTTTCTTT.

This clone has just a few counts. The chain recombines TRBV27 with TRBJ1-2; TRBD1 is a possible D gene (6 bases). The V gene lost 6 bases and the J gene lost 2 bases, with 19 bases spanning the gap. This CDR3 has 16 amino acids. Germline values: CDR1 MNHEY, CDR2 SMNVEV (reference sequence). The CDR3 reads CASRETGGPYNYGYTF. The CDR3 bases are TGTGCCAGCAGGGAGACAGGAGGCCCCTACAACTATGGCTACACCTTC.

CDR3 DNA: TGTGCCAGCAGCCAACACCTTCGGGACGTCCGAGAGACCCAGTACTTC. It encodes CASSQHLRDVRETQYF. The rearrangement uses TRBV7-6 and TRBJ2-5; D may correspond to TRBD1 or TRBD2 (5 bases each). The germline CDR1 and CDR2 sequences are SGHVS and FNYEAQ. The CDR3 runs 16 residues. V gave up 5 bases and J gave up 4 bases, with 20 bases separating them.

The chain is built from TRBV14 and TRBJ2-1; 9 bases are shared with TRBD1. This CDR3 comprises 15 residues. After removal of 3 bases from V and 4 bases from J, the junction contained 4 bases not matched to a gene. The V gene's germline CDR1 is SGHDN and CDR2 FVKESK. CDR3 sequence reads: CASSHWDRAYNEQFF. In DNA form, the CDR3 reads TGTGCCAGCAGCCATTGGGACAGGGCGTACAATGAGCAGTTCTTC.

The chain combines TRBV10-2 with TRBJ2-3; D might be TRBD1 (7 bases). Germline loops: CDR1 WSHSY, CDR2 SAAADI. The CDR3 is 12 residues long. Trimming took off 2 bases at V and 10 bases at J, with 10 bases between the two ends. The CDR3 DNA reads TGCGCCAGCAGTGAGGACAGGGAGGCGCAGTATTTT. Translating gives CASSEDREAQYF.

The chain is built from TRBV6-6 and TRBJ1-1; unclear D gene. The CDR3 loop spans 12 amino acids. Germline lookup yields CDR1 MNHNY and CDR2 SVGAGI (reference sequence). V was shortened by 0 bases and J by 7 bases, with 6 bases between the two germline ends. CDR3: CASSYSAGEAFF. CDR3 bases: TGTGCCAGCAGTTACTCGGCAGGTGAAGCTTTCTTT.

The chain couples TRBV11-2 to TRBJ2-7; a weak D match, TRBD1 (6 bases). Between the trimmed V and J ends, which lost 5 bases and 3 bases, there was a span of 11 bases. CDR1 and CDR2 (germline): SGHAT, FQNNGV. The CDR3 covers 13 residues. Written as DNA, the CDR3 is TGTGCCAGCAGCCATGGACAGAACTACGAGCAGTACTTC. Encoded protein: CASSHGQNYEQYF.

This clone was recorded a few times. V is TRBV7-9 and J is TRBJ1-2, with unresolved D. Germline CDR1 reads SEHNR; CDR2 reads FQNEAQ (reference sequence). The CDR3 runs to 12 residues. Trimming cost V 6 bases and J 5 bases, with 10 bases left between them. CDR3 amino acids: CASRDAWYGYTF. The CDR3 nucleotides read TGTGCCAGCAGGGATGCTTGGTATGGCTACACCTTC.

This clone was found a few times. This same CDR3 is encoded by further DNA sequences in the sample. The V gene is TRBV28, the J gene TRBJ1-1, with a weak D call TRBD1 (6 bases). Per germline, CDR1 MDHEN and CDR2 SYDVKM. The CDR3 is 14 amino acids. The ends were cut back, 1 base at V and 2 bases at J, with 8 bases in the middle. CDR3 region: CASSLSGTNTEAFF. In DNA, the CDR3 is TGTGCCAGCAGTTTATCCGGGACAAACACTGAAGCTTTCTTT.

The rearrangement joins TRBV4-3 to TRBJ1-1; TRBD1 agrees at 7 bases. This CDR3 has 15 residues. The V gene end was trimmed by 5 bases and the J gene end by 2 bases; junction bases not matched to a gene: 8. Germline loops: CDR1 LGHNA, CDR2 YSLEER. CDR3 bases: TGCGCCAGCAGCTACGGCACAGGGGCTAACACTGAAGCTTTCTTT. It codes for CASSYGTGANTEAFF.

The rearrangement uses TRBV11-3 and TRBJ2-3; 10 bases align to TRBD2. V lost 0 bases to trimming and J lost 3 bases; unmatched junction nucleotides: 3. This CDR3 region has 16 residues. Germline V gene lookup returns CDR1 SGHNT and CDR2 YENEEA. CDR3 region: CASSLEAGGPTDTQYF. CDR3 sequence (DNA): TGTGCCAGCAGCTTAGAAGCGGGGGGGCCGACAGATACGCAGTATTTT. Complete variable domain (other parts from reference TRBV11-3 and TRBJ2-3): EAGVVQSPRYKIIEKKQPVAFWCNPISGHNTLYWYLQNLGQGPELLIRYENEEAVDDSQLPKDRFSAERLKGVDSTLKIQPAELGDSAVYLCASSLEAGGPTDTQYFGPGTRLTVL.

J is TRBJ1-1 and V is TRBV9; TRBD1 aligns across 9 bases. V shed 0 bases and J 4 bases; nucleotides not matched to a gene: 7. CDR1 and CDR2 from the germline V gene are SGDLS and YYNGEE. The CDR3 spans 16 residues. This CDR3 is CASSVVPGQGFTEAFF. CDR3 nucleotides: TGTGCCAGCAGCGTAGTCCCGGGACAGGGTTTCACTGAAGCTTTCTTT.

The chain recombines TRBV7-8 with TRBJ2-5; no clear D. CDR3 length: 14 residues. The germline V and J ends were trimmed by 1 base and 3 bases, with 9 bases remaining between them. Germline values: CDR1 SGHVS, CDR2 FQNEAQ. CDR3 residues: CASSLGLYEETQYF. The CDR3 region has the DNA TGTGCCAGCAGCTTAGGGCTATACGAAGAGACCCAGTACTTC.

The chain links TRBV5-1 to TRBJ2-1, with 7 positions matching TRBD1. Per the germline V gene, CDR1 is SGHRS and CDR2 is YFSETQ. The CDR3 sequence is 14 residues long. Trimming removed 3 bases from V and 8 bases from J; junction bases left unmatched: 8. The CDR3 DNA reads TGCGCCAGCAGCTGGCAGGGGGTAGGGGATGAGCAGTTCTTC. Translating gives CASSWQGVGDEQFF.